Following are 8 T cell receptor beta chains from one sample sequenced in a study of T cell repertoires in cytomegalovirus infection. TCRdb reprocessed the reads with MiXCR, giving one entry per CDR3 protein. The table has roughly 150,000 distinct CDR3 sequences, approximately 17% seen once. Sequencing used CD8+ T cells from PBMCs. These TCRs come from a human donor in good health (CMV status not recorded). Some clones in this sample may be carry-over from other donors' samples.

The V and J genes are TRBV5-1 and TRBJ2-1; D is ambiguous. Germline V CDR1 and CDR2: SGHRS, YFSETQ. The CDR3 covers 16 residues. Between the trimmed V and J ends, which lost 4 bases and 8 bases, there was a span of 22 bases. As DNA, the CDR3 is TGCGCCAGCAGCCCCGCCGGAGCGCGACCCGTCGATGAGCAGTTCTTC. Translating gives CASSPAGARPVDEQFF.

The chain carries TRBV13 and TRBJ2-6, with D hard to call. Germline assignment: CDR1 PRHDT and CDR2 FYEKMQ (reference sequence). The CDR3 length is 16 residues. Deletions cut 3 bases from V and 0 bases from J, with 9 bases between. The CDR3, as DNA: TGTGCCAGCAGCTTCCGACACAGCTCTGGGGCCAACGTCCTGACTTTC. Translated, it gives CASSFRHSSGANVLTF.

This clonotype showed up just a few times. This chain links TRBV6-2 or TRBV6-3 with TRBJ1-1; the D gene is possibly TRBD1 (5 bases). CDR1 is MNHEY and CDR2 is SVGEGT in the germline V gene. Trimming took off 2 bases at V and 1 base at J, with 8 bases between the two ends. This CDR3 region has 14 residues. The CDR3 reads CASSYRGANTEAFF. The CDR3 coding sequence is TGTGCCAGCAGTTACCGAGGGGCGAACACTGAAGCTTTCTTT.

This clonotype was counted between two and nine times. The rearrangement links TRBV12-3 or TRBV12-4 to TRBJ1-2, with 8 bases fitting TRBD1. V gave up 6 bases and J gave up 4 bases; unmatched junction bases: 10. There are 15 residues in the CDR3. This CDR3 is CASSSPRTGSYGYTF. The CDR3 nucleotides read TGTGCCAGCAGCTCCCCTAGGACAGGGTCCTATGGCTACACCTTC.

V gene TRBV12-5 combines with J gene TRBJ1-1; no firm D call. The germline gives CDR1 LGHNT, CDR2 FRNRAP. The CDR3 runs 11 residues. The ends were cut back, 3 bases at V and 6 bases at J, with 5 bases in the middle. The CDR3, as DNA: TGTGCTAGTGGTTTAGACGCTGAAGCTTTCTTT. This encodes CASGLDAEAFF.

This clonotype was seen only a few times. The chain couples TRBV15 to TRBJ2-7; 9 nucleotides align to TRBD2. The V segment lost 8 bases and the J segment 4 bases; nucleotides outside the gene matches: 6. The CDR3 length is 13 residues. Germline assignment: CDR1 LNHNV and CDR2 YYDKDF (reference sequence). CDR3 nucleotide sequence: TGTGCCACCGGAGCGGGAGGTCTGTACGAGCAGTACTTC. Translating gives CATGAGGLYEQYF.

The chain couples TRBV6-1 to TRBJ2-7; TRBD2 agrees at 8 bases. The CDR3 is 12 amino acids. The junction had 0 bases not matched to a gene; V was cut back by 8 bases and J by 0 bases. CDR1 MNHNS and CDR2 SASEGT come from the germline V gene. CDR3 bases: TGTGCCAGCGGGACTAGCTCCTACGAGCAGTACTTC. It specifies CASGTSSYEQYF.

Comments on this clonotype: One end of the junction varies from germline; a read error may be responsible. The rearrangement uses TRBV6-5 and TRBJ1-4; no definite D call. Germline CDR1 reads MNHEY; CDR2 reads SVGAGI. This CDR3 has 15 residues. The CDR3 DNA reads as TGTGACAGCAGTTGGAAGGACGGGACTAATGAAAAACTGTTTTTT. Its translation: CDSSWKDGTNEKLFF.